This TCR beta chain was identified in a study of T-cell reconstitution after alpha-beta-depleted transplantation in children. Points from the study as a whole: At around two months after transplant, the alpha-beta T cells were reportedly derived from several hundred expanded clones that came from non-depleted graft cells. For some patients, TCRbeta diversity was high at day 60 because of recipient T cells and thymic progenitors that survived. Fresh T-cell production supplied most of the T-cell counts and diversity seen one year after transplant.

Turning to this clonotype: Its specificity is not known.

The authors prepared the TCRbeta library with unique molecular identifiers. TCRdb reprocessed the PCR reads via MiXCR and lists one record per CDR3 protein. The repertoire holds hundreds of thousands of distinct CDR3 sequences, with 20% to 30% as singletons. Germline V gives CDR1 DFQATT, CDR2 SNEGSKA (reference sequence). This CDR3 spans 12 amino acids. V shed 6 bases and J shed 3 bases, with 10 bases lying between them. The sequence came from a female patient aged 2-10 years who had a stem cell transplant for congenital amegakaryocytic thrombocytopenia, so the T cells may come from the graft donor. The chain employs TRBV20-1 and TRBJ2-3, with D unclear. The sequencing here drew on PBMCs, mostly from graft donor cells, taken 360 days after TCRalphabeta/CD19-depleted stem cell transplant. CDR3 bases: TGCAGTGCGGAAGGTAGTACAGATACGCAGTATTTT. Protein: CSAEGSTDTQYF.